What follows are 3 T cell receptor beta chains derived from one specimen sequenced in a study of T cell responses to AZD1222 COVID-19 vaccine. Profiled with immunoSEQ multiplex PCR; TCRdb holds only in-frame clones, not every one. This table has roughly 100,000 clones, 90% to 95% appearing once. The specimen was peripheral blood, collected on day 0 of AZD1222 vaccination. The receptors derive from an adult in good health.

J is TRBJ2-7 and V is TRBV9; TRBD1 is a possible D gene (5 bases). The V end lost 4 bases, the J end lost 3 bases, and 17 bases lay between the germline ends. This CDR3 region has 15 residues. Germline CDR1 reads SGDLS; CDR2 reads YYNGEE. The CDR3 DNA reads TGTGCCAGCAGCCCGTCGCTGACAGATTACTACGAGCAGTACTTC. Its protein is CASSPSLTDYYEQYF.

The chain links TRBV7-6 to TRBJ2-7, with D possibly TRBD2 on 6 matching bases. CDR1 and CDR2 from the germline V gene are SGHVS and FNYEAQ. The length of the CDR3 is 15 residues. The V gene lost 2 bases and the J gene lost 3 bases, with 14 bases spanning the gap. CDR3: CASSLSRGDLYEQYF. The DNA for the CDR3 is TGTGCCAGCAGCTTATCGCGGGGCGATCTCTACGAGCAGTACTTC.

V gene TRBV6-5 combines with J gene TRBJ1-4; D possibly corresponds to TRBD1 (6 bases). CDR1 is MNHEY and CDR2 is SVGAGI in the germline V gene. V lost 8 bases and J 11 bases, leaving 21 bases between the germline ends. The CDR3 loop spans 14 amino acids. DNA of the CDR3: TGTGCCAGCTTGGTGCCTCGGGGGGCGCACAAACTGTTTTTT. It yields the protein CASLVPRGAHKLFF.